This T cell receptor beta chain is drawn from a study of glioma-infiltrating T cells after dendritic cell vaccination. As for the study in general: The vaccine used monocyte-derived dendritic cells pulsed overnight with autologous tumor lysate.

The CDR3 spans 16 residues. Germline values: CDR1 MGHDK, CDR2 SYGVNS. J gave up 2 bases and V 7 bases, and 7 bases lay outside the gene matches. Fresh-frozen tumor tissue and more than two years of survival data were available for all. Blood PBMC samples: pre-vaccination, two weeks post third vaccination, and at tumor progression. General observations from the study: The cohort had few patients with full blood and tumor sets.

Some clones are missing from TCRdb's copy, which holds only in-frame ones; the method was immunoSEQ multiplex PCR. This table has 100,000 or so clones, 80% to 90% appearing once. Remarks on this clone: Antigen specificity is unknown.

Sequencing used blood, obtained before dendritic cell vaccination. The receptor comes from a human donor with glioblastoma. The chain couples TRBV25-1 to TRBJ2-3, with 12 bases fitting TRBD2. The CDR3 DNA follows: TGTGCCAGCACCCTCGGGACTAGCGGGTTCACAGATACGCAGTATTTT. Its translation: CASTLGTSGFTDTQYF.